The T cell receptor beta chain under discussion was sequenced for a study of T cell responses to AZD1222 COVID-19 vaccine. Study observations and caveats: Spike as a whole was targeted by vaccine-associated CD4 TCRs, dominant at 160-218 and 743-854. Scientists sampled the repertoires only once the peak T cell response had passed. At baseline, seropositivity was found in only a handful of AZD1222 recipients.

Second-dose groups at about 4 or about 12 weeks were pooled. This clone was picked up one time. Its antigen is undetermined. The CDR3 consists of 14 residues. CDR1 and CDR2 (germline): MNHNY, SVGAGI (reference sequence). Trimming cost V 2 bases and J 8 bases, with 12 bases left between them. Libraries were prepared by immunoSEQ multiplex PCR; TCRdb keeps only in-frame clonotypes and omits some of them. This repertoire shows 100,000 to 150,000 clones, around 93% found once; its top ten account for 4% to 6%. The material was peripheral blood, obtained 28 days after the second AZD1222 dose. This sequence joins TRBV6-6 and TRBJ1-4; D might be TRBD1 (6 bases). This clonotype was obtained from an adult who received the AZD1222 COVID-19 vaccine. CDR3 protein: CASSYGEGTEKLFF. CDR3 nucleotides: TGTGCCAGCAGTTACGGAGAGGGGACAGAAAAACTGTTTTTT.